Listed below are T cell receptor beta chains from one sample, sequenced in a study of blood T cell repertoires in COVID-19. Here immunoSEQ multiplex PCR was the method, and the copy in TCRdb shows in-frame clones only, minus some. This table has under 100,000 clones, around 86% appearing once. The sample comprised peripheral blood. All receptors come from a woman between 65 and 79 years old with acute or convalescent COVID-19. CDR3s include the opening cysteine and the closing phenylalanine or tryptophan. The D gene is left open where the match is weak. Clone size is shown for a subset of rows, as once, few, many or a class of expanded clone.

v_call: TRBV2
clone_size: NA
j_call: TRBJ1-6
d_call: NA
cdr3_nt: TGTGCCAGCACACAGGCTCATAATTCACCCCTCCACTTT
cdr3_aa: CASTQAHNSPLHF

v_call: TRBV24-1
clone_size: NA
j_call: TRBJ2-1
d_call: NA
cdr3_nt: TGTGCCACCAGTGAAGCCTCCACGTACAATGAGCAGTTCTTC
cdr3_aa: CATSEASTYNEQFF

v_call: TRBV30
clone_size: NA
j_call: TRBJ1-4
d_call: TRBD1
cdr3_nt: TGTGCCTGGAGTGGGGGAAGACAGGGTTATGAAAAACTGTTTTTT
cdr3_aa: CAWSGGRQGYEKLFF

v_call: TRBV3-1/TRBV3-2
clone_size: NA
j_call: TRBJ1-1
d_call: TRBD1
cdr3_nt: TGTGCCAGCAGTCGGACAGGGCGGGGGCTGAACACTGAAGCTTTCTTT
cdr3_aa: CASSRTGRGLNTEAFF

v_call: TRBV7-9
clone_size: NA
j_call: TRBJ2-2
d_call: NA
cdr3_nt: TGTGCCAGCAGCCTTTCCGGGGAGCTGTTTTTT
cdr3_aa: CASSLSGELFF

v_call: TRBV6-1
clone_size: NA
j_call: TRBJ2-1
d_call: NA
cdr3_nt: TGTGCCAGCAGTGATATAGCAAGGGGTGGGAATGAGCAGTTCTTC
cdr3_aa: CASSDIARGGNEQFF

v_call: TRBV5-6
clone_size: few
j_call: TRBJ1-5
d_call: TRBD1
cdr3_nt: TGTGCCAGCAGCTGGTCAGACAGGGAAAATCAGCCCCAGCATTTT
cdr3_aa: CASSWSDRENQPQHF

v_call: TRBV20-1
clone_size: once
j_call: TRBJ2-1
d_call: TRBD2
cdr3_nt: TGCAGTGCTAGTGCGGGGGTCAATGAGCAGTTCTTC
cdr3_aa: CSASAGVNEQFF

v_call: TRBV10-1
clone_size: few
j_call: TRBJ2-7
d_call: NA
cdr3_nt: TGCGCCAGCAGTGAGTCAGTGAGCTCCTACGAGCAGTACTTC
cdr3_aa: CASSESVSSYEQYF

v_call: TRBV10-3
clone_size: NA
j_call: TRBJ1-4
d_call: TRBD1
cdr3_nt: TGTGCCATCACAAGGGACAGGGGGCAGAGAGATACTGAAAAACTGTTTTTT
cdr3_aa: CAITRDRGQRDTEKLFF

v_call: TRBV3-1/TRBV3-2
clone_size: NA
j_call: TRBJ2-5
d_call: TRBD1
cdr3_nt: TGTGCCAGCAGGCAGACAGGGGGGAAAGAGACCCAGTACTTC
cdr3_aa: CASRQTGGKETQYF

v_call: TRBV19
clone_size: NA
j_call: TRBJ1-6
d_call: TRBD1
cdr3_nt: TGTGCCAGTAGTCCAGGAGCCGGACAGGGGGATAATTCACCCCTCCACTTT
cdr3_aa: CASSPGAGQGDNSPLHF

v_call: TRBV27
clone_size: NA
j_call: TRBJ2-3
d_call: NA
cdr3_nt: TGTGCCAGCAGCCCAGGGATAACTAGCACAGATACGCAGTATTTT
cdr3_aa: CASSPGITSTDTQYF

v_call: TRBV28
clone_size: NA
j_call: TRBJ1-5
d_call: NA
cdr3_nt: TGTGCCAGCAGTTTAGCCAGGGTGGTGGATCAGCCCCAGCATTTT
cdr3_aa: CASSLARVVDQPQHF

v_call: TRBV19
clone_size: NA
j_call: TRBJ1-6
d_call: NA
cdr3_nt: TGTGCCAGTAGTAAGCAGGTCTATTCACCCCTCCACTTT
cdr3_aa: CASSKQVYSPLHF

v_call: TRBV30
clone_size: NA
j_call: TRBJ1-5
d_call: NA
cdr3_nt: TGTGCCTGGAGTAAGGAGGGCCTCAATCAGCCCCAGCATTTT
cdr3_aa: CAWSKEGLNQPQHF

v_call: TRBV27
clone_size: NA
j_call: TRBJ2-2
d_call: NA
cdr3_nt: TGTGCCAGCAGTTTACTGTCTAGCGTGAACACCGGGGAGCTGTTTTTT
cdr3_aa: CASSLLSSVNTGELFF

v_call: TRBV7-8
clone_size: NA
j_call: TRBJ1-2
d_call: TRBD1
cdr3_nt: TGTGCCAGCAGCTTAGGGACAGGGAATGGCTACACCTTC
cdr3_aa: CASSLGTGNGYTF

v_call: TRBV6-4
clone_size: NA
j_call: TRBJ2-2
d_call: TRBD1
cdr3_nt: TGTGCCAGCAGTCTCCCCCGAGGGGGCATTATCTCCGGGGAGCTGTTTTTT
cdr3_aa: CASSLPRGGIISGELFF

v_call: TRBV2
clone_size: NA
j_call: TRBJ1-5
d_call: TRBD1
cdr3_nt: TGTGCCAGCAGTTTAACAGGGGTTAGCAATCAGCCCCAGCATTTT
cdr3_aa: CASSLTGVSNQPQHF

v_call: TRBV6-4
clone_size: NA
j_call: TRBJ2-1
d_call: TRBD2
cdr3_nt: TGTGCCAGCGGATCACTAGCGGGAGACTACAATGAGCAGTTCTTC
cdr3_aa: CASGSLAGDYNEQFF

v_call: TRBV2
clone_size: NA
j_call: TRBJ1-6
d_call: TRBD1
cdr3_nt: TGTGCCAGCAGTGAGGGACAGTTCTATTCACCCCTCCACTTT
cdr3_aa: CASSEGQFYSPLHF

v_call: TRBV3-1/TRBV3-2
clone_size: NA
j_call: TRBJ2-3
d_call: NA
cdr3_nt: TGTGCCAGCAGCTTCCGGCGCGGGGACACAGATACGCAGTATTTT
cdr3_aa: CASSFRRGDTDTQYF

v_call: TRBV5-4
clone_size: NA
j_call: TRBJ1-5
d_call: NA
cdr3_nt: TGTGCCAGCAGCAAGTCCGGTCAGCCCCAGCATTTT
cdr3_aa: CASSKSGQPQHF

v_call: TRBV6-5
clone_size: NA
j_call: TRBJ2-1
d_call: TRBD2
cdr3_nt: TGTGCCAGCAACCTATCGGGGGGGGGCAATGAGCAGTTCTTC
cdr3_aa: CASNLSGGGNEQFF

v_call: TRBV6-4
clone_size: NA
j_call: TRBJ1-6
d_call: NA
cdr3_nt: TGTGCCAGCAGTGGTAGCTCCTATAATTCACCCCTCCACTTT
cdr3_aa: CASSGSSYNSPLHF

v_call: TRBV18
clone_size: NA
j_call: TRBJ2-1
d_call: TRBD2
cdr3_nt: TGTGCCAGTCAAGCGGGAGAGGGAGTTGGTGAGCAGTTCTTC
cdr3_aa: CASQAGEGVGEQFF

v_call: TRBV6-1
clone_size: NA
j_call: TRBJ2-7
d_call: TRBD2
cdr3_nt: TGTGCCAGCAGTGAAGCGGCGGGGTTTGCTAGCGGGAGGAACTACGAGCAGTACTTC
cdr3_aa: CASSEAAGFASGRNYEQYF

v_call: TRBV27
clone_size: NA
j_call: TRBJ2-1
d_call: NA
cdr3_nt: TGTGCCAGCAGTACCCCCGGGACTGTTAGACAGTTCTTC
cdr3_aa: CASSTPGTVRQFF

v_call: TRBV7-2
clone_size: NA
j_call: TRBJ2-3
d_call: NA
cdr3_nt: TGTGCCAGCAGCCCGCGGACTGGTAGCACAGATACGCAGTATTTT
cdr3_aa: CASSPRTGSTDTQYF

v_call: TRBV6-1
clone_size: few
j_call: TRBJ1-1
d_call: NA
cdr3_nt: TGTGCCAGCAGTGAATTGGCAGGGACTATGAACACTGAAGCTTTCTTT
cdr3_aa: CASSELAGTMNTEAFF

v_call: TRBV10-1
clone_size: once
j_call: TRBJ1-1
d_call: TRBD1
cdr3_nt: TGCGCCAGCAGCGACCCGGGACAGGGCTCCCCCAAAGCTTTCTTT
cdr3_aa: CASSDPGQGSPKAFF

v_call: TRBV5-5
clone_size: NA
j_call: TRBJ1-6
d_call: NA
cdr3_nt: TGTGCCAGCAGCCCCCTGGGAGGGATCAATAATTCACCCCTCCACTTT
cdr3_aa: CASSPLGGINNSPLHF